The sequence of this T cell receptor beta chain was determined in a study of OX40 agonist ivuxolimab in advanced cancers. Study-level background: Patients were treated with intravenous ivuxolimab, dosed at 0.01 to 10 mg/kg and infused every 2 weeks. Cancers in dose escalation were hepatocellular, melanoma, renal cell and head and neck. A mean age of about 59 years, range about 23 to 80, was recorded, and roughly 80% were male.

Some clones are missing from TCRdb's copy, which holds only in-frame ones; the method was immunoSEQ multiplex PCR. Among 80,000 or so clones, roughly nine tenths were seen once, and the ten largest hold around 2.5%. The investigators sampled blood at baseline, at cycle 4 day 1, and at cycle 7 day 1. The V and J ends lost 4 bases and 3 bases respectively, with 9 bases between them. This CDR3 has 13 residues. Germline V gives CDR1 SNHLY, CDR2 FYNNEI. The J gene is TRBJ2-5, the V gene TRBV2; D is undetermined. The clonotype was recovered from an adult with an advanced solid tumor such as melanoma, head and neck, liver or kidney cancer. Source: CD4+ or CD8+ T cells sorted from blood, taken in a trial of the OX40 agonist ivuxolimab. CDR3 residues: CASSGVGKETQYF. The CDR3 bases are TGTGCCAGCAGTGGGGTAGGGAAAGAGACCCAGTACTTC.